The 14 T cell receptor beta chains below were found in one sample sequenced in a study of CD8+ T cells in alopecia areata. cDNA prepared by RNA extraction and subsequent reverse transcription served as the template for sequencing. Data came from immunoSEQ multiplex PCR; TCRdb stores just in-frame clones and leaves some out. The data hold about 130,000 clones, with approximately 49% observed a single time. This sample comprised CD8+ T cells sorted from blood, obtained at week 0. The receptors shown here come from a human donor with alopecia areata.

The sample holds a few counts of this clone. The chain carries TRBV6-4 and TRBJ2-2; TRBD1 is a possible D gene (6 bases). V was trimmed by 3 bases and J by 6 bases, leaving 8 bases between them. The CDR3 extends over 13 amino acids. CDR1 is MRHNA and CDR2 is SNTAGT in the germline V gene. The CDR3 loop reads CASSEWTAGELFF. The CDR3, as DNA: TGTGCCAGCAGTGAATGGACAGCCGGGGAGCTGTTTTTT.

The chain links TRBV5-1 to TRBJ1-2; D is uncertain. This CDR3 has 13 residues. Trimming took 1 base from V and 1 from J, leaving 5 bases between them. Germline V gives CDR1 SGHRS, CDR2 YFSETQ. CDR3 amino acids: CASSLPDNYGYTF. The CDR3 bases are TGCGCCAGCAGCTTGCCGGATAACTATGGCTACACCTTC. Full variable domain (missing parts from reference TRBV5-1 and TRBJ1-2): KAGVTQTPRYLIKTRGQQVTLSCSPISGHRSVSWYQQTPGQGLQFLFEYFSETQRNKGNFPGRFSGRQFSNSRSEMNVSTLELGDSALYLCASSLPDNYGYTFGSGTRLTVV.

This clone came up once. The rearrangement joins TRBV30 to TRBJ1-1; D is perhaps TRBD1 (6 bases). The CDR3 is 16 amino acids. Germline CDR1 and CDR2: GTSNPN and SVGIG (reference sequence). Trimming pared 5 bases from V and 0 bases from J, leaving 19 bases between. The CDR3 region has the DNA TGTGCCTGGTCACAGGGAGGGTGGGGGATGAACACTGAAGCTTTCTTT. Translating gives CAWSQGGWGMNTEAFF. The full variable domain, with the rest looked up from reference TRBV30 and TRBJ1-1, is SQTIHQWPATLVQPVGSPLSLECTVEGTSNPNLYWYRQAAGRGLQLLFYSVGIGQISSEVPQNLSASRPQDRQFILSSKKLLLSDSGFYLCAWSQGGWGMNTEAFFGQGTRLTVV.

This clone has just a few counts. This sequence joins TRBV19 and TRBJ1-1; the D is unclear. Deletions cut 3 bases from V and 4 bases from J, with 9 bases between. The CDR3 totals 13 residues. Germline V CDR1 and CDR2: LNHDA, SQIVND (reference sequence). The CDR3 DNA sequence: TGTGCCAGTAGTATTATAGGAAGCACTGAAGCTTTCTTT. Amino acid sequence: CASSIIGSTEAFF.

The chain couples TRBV29-1 to TRBJ1-1; no clear D gene. CDR1 is SQVTM, CDR2 ANQGSEA, per germline. Trimming removed 7 bases at V and 7 bases at J, with 13 bases between. There are 11 residues in the CDR3. CDR3 bases: TGCAGCGCGACACAAGGGAATGAAGCTTTCTTT. It yields the protein CSATQGNEAFF.

The genes are TRBV9 and TRBJ1-1; D may be TRBD1 (5 bases). In germline, CDR1 is SGDLS, CDR2 YYNGEE. With 0 bases removed from V and 4 bases from J, the gap between germline ends came to 7 bases. There are 13 residues in the CDR3. The CDR3: CASSVDGGTEAFF. The CDR3, as DNA: TGTGCCAGCAGCGTAGACGGGGGCACTGAAGCTTTCTTT.

This chain joins TRBV5-6 and TRBJ2-1; 9 nucleotides match TRBD1. CDR1 is SGHDT, CDR2 YYEEEE, per germline. The CDR3 extends over 14 amino acids. V dropped 4 bases and J dropped 9; count of bases not matched to a gene: 8. The CDR3 region is CASSPGTGLTEQFF. In DNA form, the CDR3 reads TGTGCCAGCAGCCCCGGGACAGGGCTCACTGAGCAGTTCTTC. Full variable domain (remainder filled in from reference TRBV5-6 and TRBJ2-1): DAGVTQSPTHLIKTRGQQVTLRCSPKSGHDTVSWYQQALGQGPQFIFQYYEEEERQRGNFPDRFSGHQFPNYSSELNVNALLLGDSALYLCASSPGTGLTEQFFGPGTRLTVL.

The V gene is TRBV30, the J gene TRBJ1-1; D ambiguous. The V gene's germline CDR1 is GTSNPN and CDR2 SVGIG (reference sequence). V shed 3 bases and J shed 2 bases, with 7 bases lying between them. The CDR3 is 12 residues long. This chain's CDR3 is CAWSVSNTEAFF. In nucleotides, the CDR3 is TGTGCCTGGAGCGTCAGTAACACTGAAGCTTTCTTT.

The chain has TRBV9 and TRBJ1-1; TRBD1 matches at 7 bases. CDR3 length: 16 residues. The V gene end was trimmed by 2 bases and the J gene end by 1 base; junction bases not matched to a gene: 8. CDR1 and CDR2 (germline): SGDLS, YYNGEE. This chain's CDR3 is CASSVGDSRENTEAFF. The CDR3 DNA is TGTGCCAGCAGCGTGGGGGACAGTAGAGAGAACACTGAAGCTTTCTTT.

In this sample, this clone turned up a few times. Different DNA sequences within this sample yield the same CDR3. The V and J genes are TRBV29-1 and TRBJ2-1; D is ambiguous. Germline CDR1 SQVTM, CDR2 ANQGSEA. V was shortened by 6 bases and J by 2 bases, with 2 bases between the two germline ends. The CDR3 has 10 residues. CDR3 residues: CSVAYNEQFF. The CDR3 DNA follows: TGCAGCGTGGCCTACAATGAGCAGTTCTTC.

The chain links TRBV7-9 to TRBJ2-1, with D hard to call. Germline V gene sequence: CDR1 SEHNR, CDR2 FQNEAQ (reference sequence). V dropped 1 base and J dropped 6 bases, with 10 bases sitting between them. CDR3 length: 14 residues. The CDR3 region has the DNA TGTGCCAGCAGCTTAGTGAACACCCTCAATGAGCAGTTCTTC. Protein sequence: CASSLVNTLNEQFF. The full variable domain, in which reference TRBV7-9 and TRBJ2-1 provide the parts outside the CDR3, is DTGVSQNPRHKITKRGQNVTFRCDPISEHNRLYWYRQTLGQGPEFLTYFQNEAQLEKSRLLSDRFSAERPKGSFSTLEIQRTEQGDSAMYLCASSLVNTLNEQFFGPGTRLTVL.

This CDR3 is CSVVREQGKPNTEAFF. The CDR3 DNA reads TGCAGCGTTGTAAGGGAACAGGGGAAACCGAACACTGAAGCTTTCTTT. The rearrangement joins TRBV29-1 to TRBJ1-1; 7 bases are a match to TRBD1. This CDR3 has 16 amino acids. V trimming: 4 bases; J trimming: 1 base; junction bases outside the gene matches: 12. Germline assignment: CDR1 SQVTM and CDR2 ANQGSEA.

This clone occurred a few times. The rearrangement joins TRBV15 to TRBJ2-1; D possibly corresponds to TRBD2 (5 bases). Germline values: CDR1 LNHNV, CDR2 YYDKDF (reference sequence). Trimming removed 5 bases from V and 8 bases from J, with 16 bases in between. This CDR3 comprises 14 residues. Here the CDR3 DNA reads TGTGCCACCAGCGGGCCGGGAATATCCGATGAGCAGTTCTTC. Translated, it gives CATSGPGISDEQFF.

The rearrangement uses TRBV30 and TRBJ1-2; TRBD1 is a possible D gene (5 bases). The V gene lost 0 bases and the J gene lost 4 bases, with 9 bases spanning the gap. The CDR3 totals 13 residues. The germline CDR1 and CDR2 sequences are GTSNPN and SVGIG (reference sequence). This CDR3 reads CAWSVTGAYGYTF. CDR3 nucleotides: TGTGCCTGGAGTGTTACAGGCGCCTATGGCTACACCTTC. The entire variable domain, with the rest obtained from reference TRBV30 and TRBJ1-2, is as follows: SQTIHQWPATLVQPVGSPLSLECTVEGTSNPNLYWYRQAAGRGLQLLFYSVGIGQISSEVPQNLSASRPQDRQFILSSKKLLLSDSGFYLCAWSVTGAYGYTFGSGTRLTVV.